The T cell receptor beta chain under discussion was sequenced for a study of blood T cells in healthy people across ages. The study's findings and limits: Greater diversity and more naive CD4+ cells were seen in long-lived donors than in aged donors. Researchers deemed the diversity estimates from one million T cells underestimates.

Healthy Caucasian individuals from Russia aged about 6 to 95 served as donors. Note on this clonotype: Its specificity is not known.

Per germline, CDR1 LGHNA and CDR2 YSLEER. The CDR3 contains 17 residues. Trimming removed 1 base from V and 6 bases from J, with 19 bases in between. Next came a second PCR, run for roughly 6 to 11 cycles, which used a sample-barcoded 5' primer along with a J-beta primer mix. The template-switch adaptor, which had 12 random nucleotides, put a tag on each cDNA molecule. TCRdb redid the calling of the 5' RACE reads with MiXCR, one entry per CDR3 protein. The data contain about 800,000 distinct CDR3 sequences, about 62% of them singletons. Sequenced material: blood. This receptor was obtained from a young man in good health. This chain links TRBV4-3 with TRBJ2-1; D remains unclear. CDR3 amino acids: CASSQVSLSKTSNEQFF. The CDR3, as DNA: TGCGCCAGCAGCCAAGTTTCGCTTAGCAAGACCTCCAATGAGCAGTTCTTC.